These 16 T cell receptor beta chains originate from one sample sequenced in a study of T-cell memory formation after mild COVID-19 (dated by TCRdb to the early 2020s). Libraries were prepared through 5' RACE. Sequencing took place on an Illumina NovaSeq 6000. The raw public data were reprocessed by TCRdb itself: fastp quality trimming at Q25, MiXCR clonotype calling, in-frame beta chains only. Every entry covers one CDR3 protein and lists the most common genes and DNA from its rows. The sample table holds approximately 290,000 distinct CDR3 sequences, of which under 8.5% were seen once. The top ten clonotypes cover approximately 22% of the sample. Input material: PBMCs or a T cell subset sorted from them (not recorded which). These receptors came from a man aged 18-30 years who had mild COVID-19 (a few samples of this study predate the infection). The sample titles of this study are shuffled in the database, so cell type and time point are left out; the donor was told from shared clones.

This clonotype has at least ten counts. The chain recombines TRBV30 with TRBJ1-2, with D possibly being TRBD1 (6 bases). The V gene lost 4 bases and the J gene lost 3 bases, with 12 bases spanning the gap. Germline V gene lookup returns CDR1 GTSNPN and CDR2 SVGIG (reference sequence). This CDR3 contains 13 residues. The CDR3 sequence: CAWNGGQYYGYTF. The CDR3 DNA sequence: TGTGCCTGGAACGGGGGGCAATACTATGGCTACACCTTC.

The CDR3 bases are TGTGCCAGCAGCCCCCCGGACTCGCACGAGCAGTACTTC. Residues: CASSPPDSHEQYF. This chain connects TRBV4-2 to TRBJ2-7; D is possibly TRBD2 (5 bases). Germline V CDR1 and CDR2: LGHNA, YNFKEQ. The CDR3 is made up of 13 amino acids. Trimming shortened V by 4 bases and J by 5 bases, and 12 bases separated the two germline ends.

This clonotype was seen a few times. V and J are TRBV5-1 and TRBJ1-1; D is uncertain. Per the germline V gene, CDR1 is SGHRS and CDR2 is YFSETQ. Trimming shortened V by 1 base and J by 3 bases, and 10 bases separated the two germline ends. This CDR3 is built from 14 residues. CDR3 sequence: CASSLSQLDTEAFF. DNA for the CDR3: TGCGCCAGCAGCTTGAGCCAGTTGGACACTGAAGCTTTCTTT.

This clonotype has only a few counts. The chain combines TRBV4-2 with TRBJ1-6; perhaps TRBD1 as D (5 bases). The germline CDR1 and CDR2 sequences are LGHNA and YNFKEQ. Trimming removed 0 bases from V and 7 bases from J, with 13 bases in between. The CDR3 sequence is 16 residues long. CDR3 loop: CASSQDFGAQNSPLHF. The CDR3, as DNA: TGTGCCAGCAGCCAAGATTTCGGGGCCCAGAATTCACCCCTCCACTTT.

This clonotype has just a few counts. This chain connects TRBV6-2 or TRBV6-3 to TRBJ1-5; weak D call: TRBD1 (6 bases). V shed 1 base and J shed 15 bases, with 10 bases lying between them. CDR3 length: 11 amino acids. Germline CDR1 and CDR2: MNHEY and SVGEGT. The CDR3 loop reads CASSYLQGLHF. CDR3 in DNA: TGTGCCAGCAGTTACTTGCAGGGGCTGCATTTT.

The DNA for the CDR3 is TGTGCCAGCAGTTACTCGGGTGGGGCCTCCTCCTACGAGCAGTACTTC. It codes for CASSYSGGASSYEQYF. V gene TRBV6-5 combines with J gene TRBJ2-7, with a tentative D call TRBD1 (5 bases). V was pared by 0 bases and J by 0 bases, with 12 bases between. Germline CDR1 is MNHEY and CDR2 is SVGAGI. There are 16 residues in the CDR3.

The CDR3 region is CASSQRNWTVDYTDTQYF. DNA of the CDR3: TGCGCCAGCAGTCAAAGGAATTGGACGGTAGACTACACAGATACGCAGTATTTT. This chain joins TRBV23-1 and TRBJ2-3, with a possible D match to TRBD2 (5 bases). TRBV23-1 carries the ORF label, with uncertain function. Trimming took 2 bases from V and 2 from J, leaving 20 bases between them. The CDR3 is made up of 18 amino acids.

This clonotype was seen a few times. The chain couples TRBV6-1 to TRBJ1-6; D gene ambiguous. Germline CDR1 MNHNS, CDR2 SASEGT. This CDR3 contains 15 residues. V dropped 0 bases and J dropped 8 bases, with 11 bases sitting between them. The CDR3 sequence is CASSEATRWDSPLHF. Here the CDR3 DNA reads TGTGCCAGCAGTGAAGCGACCCGGTGGGATTCACCCCTCCACTTT.

CDR3 in amino acids: CASSVTGTDTQYF. CDR3 in DNA: TGTGCCAGCAGCGTCACAGGCACAGATACGCAGTATTTT. The rearrangement links TRBV9 to TRBJ2-3; no definite D call. Trimming stripped 2 bases from V and 1 base from J, with 5 bases between. From germline, CDR1 is SGDLS and CDR2 YYNGEE. CDR3 length: 13 amino acids. Supplemented by reference TRBV9 and TRBJ2-3, the full variable domain reads DSGVTQTPKHLITATGQRVTLRCSPRSGDLSVYWYQQSLDQGLQFLIQYYNGEERAKGNILERFSAQQFPDLHSELNLSSLELGDSALYFCASSVTGTDTQYFGPGTRLTVL.

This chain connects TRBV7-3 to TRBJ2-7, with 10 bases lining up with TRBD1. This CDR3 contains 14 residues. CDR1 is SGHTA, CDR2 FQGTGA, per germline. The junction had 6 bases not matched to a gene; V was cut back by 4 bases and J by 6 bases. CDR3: CASSSGQGDLEQYF. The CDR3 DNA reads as TGTGCCAGCAGCTCAGGACAGGGGGATCTCGAGCAGTACTTC.

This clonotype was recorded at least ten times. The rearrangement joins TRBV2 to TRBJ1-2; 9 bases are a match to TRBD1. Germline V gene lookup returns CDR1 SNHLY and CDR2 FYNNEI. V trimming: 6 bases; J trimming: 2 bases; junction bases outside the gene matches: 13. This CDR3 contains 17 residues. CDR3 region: CASRPGQGIARNYGYTF. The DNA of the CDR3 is TGTGCCAGCAGACCGGGACAGGGAATCGCAAGGAACTATGGCTACACCTTC.

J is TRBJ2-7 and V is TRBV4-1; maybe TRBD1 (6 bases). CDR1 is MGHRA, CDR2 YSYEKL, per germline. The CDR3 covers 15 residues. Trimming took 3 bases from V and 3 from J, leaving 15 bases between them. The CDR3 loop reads CASSQESGTNYEQYF. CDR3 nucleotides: TGCGCCAGCAGCCAGGAGTCCGGGACAAACTACGAGCAGTACTTC.

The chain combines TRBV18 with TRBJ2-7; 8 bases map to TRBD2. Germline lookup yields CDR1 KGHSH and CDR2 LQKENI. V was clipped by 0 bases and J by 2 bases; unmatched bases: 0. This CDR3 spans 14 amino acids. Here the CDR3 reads CASSPPLAAYEQYF. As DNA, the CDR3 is TGTGCCAGCTCACCACCACTAGCGGCCTACGAGCAGTACTTC.

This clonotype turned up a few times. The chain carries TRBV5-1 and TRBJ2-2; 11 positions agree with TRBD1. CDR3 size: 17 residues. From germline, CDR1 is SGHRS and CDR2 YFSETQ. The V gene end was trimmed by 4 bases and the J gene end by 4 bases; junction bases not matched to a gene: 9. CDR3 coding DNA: TGCGCCAGCAGCCCGAACTCGGGACAGGGGGGCACCGGGGAGCTGTTTTTT. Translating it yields CASSPNSGQGGTGELFF.

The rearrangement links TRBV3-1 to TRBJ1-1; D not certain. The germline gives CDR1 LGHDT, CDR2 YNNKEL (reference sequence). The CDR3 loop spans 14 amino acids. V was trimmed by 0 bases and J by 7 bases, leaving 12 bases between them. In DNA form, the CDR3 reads TGTGCCAGCAGCCAAGATCAGAGTCACCTTGAAGCTTTCTTT. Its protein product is CASSQDQSHLEAFF.

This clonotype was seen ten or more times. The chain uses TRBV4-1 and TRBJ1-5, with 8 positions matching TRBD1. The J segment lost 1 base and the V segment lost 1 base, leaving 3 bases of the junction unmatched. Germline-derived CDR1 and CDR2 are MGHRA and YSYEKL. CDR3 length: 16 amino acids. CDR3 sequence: CASSQGTGISNQPQHF. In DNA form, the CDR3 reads TGCGCCAGCAGCCAAGGGACAGGGATAAGCAATCAGCCCCAGCATTTT.